This T cell receptor beta chain is from a study of T cells after yellow fever vaccination. Study outcomes and limitations: A small proportion of clonotypes was detected in both the CD4 and CD8 compartments.

TCRdb ran MiXCR on the 5' RACE reads and lists one entry per CDR3 protein. In the table there are about 510,000 distinct CDR3 sequences, roughly 22% of which are singletons. Note on this clonotype: Its antigen is unidentified.

This specimen was PBMCs, taken 20 to 25 days after the first yellow fever vaccination. The receptor's source is a man younger than 30 who received the YFV17D yellow fever vaccine.

DNA for the CDR3: TGTGCCAGCAGTCTCCAAGCCCATGACACAGATACGCAGTATTTT. Its protein product is CASSLQAHDTDTQYF. The chain is built from TRBV7-2 and TRBJ2-3; the D is unclear. The CDR3 consists of 15 residues. Germline V lookup: CDR1 SGHTA, CDR2 FQGNSA. V lost 6 bases and J lost 2, with 15 bases in between.